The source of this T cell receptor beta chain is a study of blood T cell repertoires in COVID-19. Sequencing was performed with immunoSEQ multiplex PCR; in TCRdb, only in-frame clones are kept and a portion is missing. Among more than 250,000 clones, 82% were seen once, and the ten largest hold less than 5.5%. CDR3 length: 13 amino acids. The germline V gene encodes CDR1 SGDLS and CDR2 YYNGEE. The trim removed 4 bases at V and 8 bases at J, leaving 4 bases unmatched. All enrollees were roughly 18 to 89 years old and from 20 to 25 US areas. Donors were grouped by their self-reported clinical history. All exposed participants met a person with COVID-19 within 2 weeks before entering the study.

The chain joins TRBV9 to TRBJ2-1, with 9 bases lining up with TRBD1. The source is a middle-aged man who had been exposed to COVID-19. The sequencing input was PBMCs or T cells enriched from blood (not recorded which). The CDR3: CASSLRQGDEQFF. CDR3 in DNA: TGTGCCAGCAGCCTCCGACAGGGGGATGAGCAGTTCTTC.